This record concerns one T cell receptor beta chain sequence. This sample stems from a study of blood T cell repertoires in COVID-19. About the study: Donors in the United States, Italy and Spain gave samples during acute or convalescent COVID-19. The cDNA or gDNA used as material had been derived from T cells, B-cell-depleted T cells, or PBMCs.

The CDR3 has 11 residues. Unmatched junction bases numbered 5, after V lost 8 bases and J lost 9 bases. CDR1 is MDHEN, CDR2 SYDVKM, per germline. In the authors' methods: Reference gene primers were amplified, and this amplification served to estimate nucleated cell counts. TCRdb's table, derived via immunoSEQ multiplex PCR, lists solely in-frame clones and lacks some. V and J calls and clone size are given by that table; D and trimming were obtained from the DNA. The sample yields tens of thousands of clones, about 83% seen once. The TCR originated in a woman of 80 years or more with active or convalescent COVID-19. The source material was peripheral blood. The gene calls are TRBV28 and TRBJ1-2; 8 nucleotides agree with TRBD1. CDR3 amino acids: CASRTGNSYTF. The CDR3, as DNA: TGTGCCAGCCGGACAGGGAATAGCTACACCTTC.